One TCR beta chain is described in this entry. Antigen unknown. The data belong to a study of chemoradiotherapy in HPV16-positive cancers. Across the whole study: Candidate HPV-specific clones and shared TCR motifs came from a couple of HPV16-positive patients. Overall study findings and caveats: Candidate HPV-specific clones and E7-related TCR motifs grew in tumor during treatment.

Produced via immunoSEQ multiplex PCR; TCRdb's table is partial and in-frame only. This sample has about 21,000 clones, with about 89% found just once. This CDR3 comprises 15 residues. CDR1 and CDR2 (germline): MNHNY, SVGAGI (reference sequence). The junction had 10 bases not matched to a gene; V was cut back by 6 bases and J by 7 bases. The V call is TRBV6-6, the J call TRBJ2-1, with 9 nucleotides matching TRBD1. The sample here was blood, taken from a patient who underwent chemoradiotherapy. The clonotype comes from a human donor with HPV-associated anogenital cancer. Here the CDR3 DNA reads TGTGCCAGCAGCTCGGGACAGGGTTTTGTTAATGAGCAGTTCTTC. It is translated as CASSSGQGFVNEQFF.